These 29 T cell receptor beta chains were sequenced from one sample in a study of identical twins. A single record per CDR3 protein comes from TCRdb applying MiXCR to the 5' RACE reads. The data hold 1.5 million to 2 million distinct CDR3 sequences, with more than 30% observed a single time. The sample consisted of cord blood. The receptors here all came from a newborn girl in good health.

This clonotype was recorded a few times. V usage is TRBV2 and J usage is TRBJ1-4, with a weak D call TRBD1 (6 bases). The V end lost 4 bases, the J end lost 7 bases, and 13 bases lay between the germline ends. Looked up from germline, CDR1 is SNHLY and CDR2 is FYNNEI. The CDR3 extends over 14 amino acids. The CDR3 protein is CASSGHQGSEKLFF. Written as DNA, the CDR3 is TGTGCCAGCAGTGGACACCAGGGGAGTGAAAAACTGTTTTTT. Full variable domain (remainder filled in from reference TRBV2 and TRBJ1-4): EPEVTQTPSHQVTQMGQEVILRCVPISNHLYFYWYRQILGQKVEFLVSFYNNEISEKSEIFDDQFSVERPDGSNFTLKIRSTKLEDSAMYFCASSGHQGSEKLFFGSGTQLSVL.

The chain is built from TRBV5-4 and TRBJ1-1; 7 bases agree with TRBD1. The CDR3 spans 14 residues. The V segment lost 4 bases and the J segment 5 bases; nucleotides outside the gene matches: 8. In germline, CDR1 is SGHNT, CDR2 YYREEE (reference sequence). This CDR3 is CASSLTGIVTEAFF. The CDR3 DNA reads TGTGCCAGCAGCCTGACAGGGATTGTGACTGAAGCTTTCTTT.

This clonotype came up a few times. This CDR3 is CASSVDGGYTRRQYF. CDR3 sequence (DNA): TGTGCCAGCAGCGTAGACGGGGGTTATACGAGGCGGCAGTACTTC. The rearrangement uses TRBV9 and TRBJ2-5, with D maybe TRBD2 (6 bases). The CDR3 is 15 amino acids. Germline CDR1 reads SGDLS; CDR2 reads YYNGEE. Between the trimmed V and J ends, which lost 0 bases and 11 bases, there was a span of 20 bases.

This clonotype was picked up a small number of times. V gene TRBV11-2 combines with J gene TRBJ1-6; 9 positions agree with TRBD1. CDR1 and CDR2 from the germline V gene are SGHAT and FQNNGV. The CDR3 is 14 residues long. The ends lost 6 bases at V and 8 bases at J; junction bases unmatched: 5. Here the CDR3 reads CASSPGTGYSPLHF. The DNA of the CDR3 is TGTGCCAGCAGTCCCGGGACAGGGTATTCACCCCTCCACTTT.

This clonotype was seen only a few times. The chain is built from TRBV4-1 and TRBJ1-5; D call uncertain. The V end lost 4 bases, the J end lost 3 bases, and 13 bases lay between the germline ends. Germline V CDR1 and CDR2: MGHRA, YSYEKL. CDR3 length: 15 amino acids. CDR3 in amino acids: CASSPRGGDNQPQHF. As DNA, the CDR3 is TGCGCCAGCAGCCCTCGTGGCGGGGACAATCAGCCCCAGCATTTT.

The chain joins TRBV10-3 to TRBJ1-4; maybe TRBD1 (5 bases). Trimming left V 6 bases short and J 8 bases short, with 10 bases between. The germline V gene encodes CDR1 ENHRY and CDR2 SYGVKD. The CDR3 is 12 amino acids. Written as DNA, the CDR3 is TGTGCCATCAGAGGGGAGACGGAAAAACTGTTTTTT. Its protein is CAIRGETEKLFF.

The rearrangement uses TRBV7-8 and TRBJ2-7, with D maybe TRBD2 (8 bases). CDR3 size: 17 residues. V lost 5 bases and J 7 bases, leaving 27 bases between the germline ends. CDR1 is SGHVS, CDR2 FQNEAQ, per germline. In DNA, the CDR3 is TGTGCCAGCAGCCTTGGGACAGTAAGCGGGAGATTCCGGGAGCAGTACTTC. This sequence encodes CASSLGTVSGRFREQYF. Complete variable domain (other parts from reference TRBV7-8 and TRBJ2-7): GAGVSQSPRYKVAKRGQDVALRCDPISGHVSLFWYQQALGQGPEFLTYFQNEAQLDKSGLPSDRFFAERPEGSVSTLKIQRTQQEDSAVYLCASSLGTVSGRFREQYFGPGTRLTVT.

This clonotype was counted many times. The chain recombines TRBV5-1 with TRBJ2-7, with 7 bases that match TRBD2. The germline gives CDR1 SGHRS, CDR2 YFSETQ. Losses at the gene ends were 0 bases for V and 7 bases for J; bases not matched to a gene: 4. The CDR3 extends over 13 amino acids. Here the CDR3 DNA reads TGCGCCAGCAGCTTGGGGGACTACAATGAGCAGTACTTC. Encoded protein: CASSLGDYNEQYF.

V is TRBV28 and J is TRBJ2-5; D gene unclear. Germline V gene sequence: CDR1 MDHEN, CDR2 SYDVKM. The CDR3 has 15 residues. Trimming stripped 6 bases from V and 2 bases from J, with 16 bases between. As DNA, the CDR3 is TGTGCCAGCAGCGTCGATTGGAGTAGGCAAGAGACCCAGTACTTC. It translates to CASSVDWSRQETQYF.

This clonotype showed up just a few times. This chain connects TRBV7-2 to TRBJ1-6, with TRBD1 matching over 8 bases. Germline assignment: CDR1 SGHTA and CDR2 FQGNSA. CDR3 length: 15 residues. Trimming cost V 7 bases and J 9 bases; bases outside gene matches: 11. The CDR3 nucleotides read TGTGCCAGCACCCTAACCCAGGGGGCCTTTTCACCCCTCCACTTT. It is translated as CASTLTQGAFSPLHF. The full variable domain, its missing parts supplied by reference TRBV7-2 and TRBJ1-6, is GAGVSQSPSNKVTEKGKDVELRCDPISGHTALYWYRQSLGQGLEFLIYFQGNSAPDKSGLPSDRFSAERTGGSVSTLTIQRTQQEDSAVYLCASTLTQGAFSPLHFGNGTRLTVT.

The V gene is TRBV20-1, the J gene TRBJ2-7, with 7 nucleotides matching TRBD2. The CDR3 runs to 16 residues. Germline loops: CDR1 DFQATT, CDR2 SNEGSKA (reference sequence). Trimming removed 0 bases from V and 2 bases from J; junction bases left unmatched: 10. CDR3 region: CSARDHIGGGPYEQYF. For the CDR3, the DNA is TGCAGTGCTAGAGATCACATCGGCGGGGGTCCCTACGAGCAGTACTTC.

The rearrangement links TRBV5-1 to TRBJ2-1; 11 bases are a match to TRBD2. The CDR3 runs to 17 residues. Germline V gene sequence: CDR1 SGHRS, CDR2 YFSETQ. V lost 4 bases to trimming and J lost 1 base; unmatched junction nucleotides: 7. The CDR3 DNA reads as TGCGCCAGCAGCCTCCGACTAGCGGGGCTATCCTACAATGAGCAGTTCTTC. As protein: CASSLRLAGLSYNEQFF.

This clonotype occurred a few times. V usage is TRBV10-2 and J usage is TRBJ2-7; 7 nucleotides agree with TRBD2. J gave up 0 bases and V 8 bases, and 7 bases lay outside the gene matches. CDR1 and CDR2 from the germline V gene are WSHSY and SAAADI. CDR3 size: 14 residues. This CDR3 is CASGGGGGSYEQYF. The CDR3 nucleotides are TGCGCCAGCGGTGGAGGCGGGGGCTCCTACGAGCAGTACTTC.

This chain joins TRBV27 and TRBJ2-3, with TRBD2 matching 12 bases. J was trimmed by 2 bases and V by 5 bases; bases with no gene match: 11. The CDR3 loop spans 18 amino acids. Germline CDR1 and CDR2: MNHEY and SMNVEV (reference sequence). The CDR3 region is CASSNPLAGGGVTDTQYF. In nucleotides, the CDR3 is TGTGCCAGCAGTAACCCCCTAGCGGGAGGGGGCGTCACAGATACGCAGTATTTT.

The gene calls are TRBV20-1 and TRBJ2-3, with 7 bases identical to TRBD1. The CDR3 contains 11 residues. Germline CDR1 DFQATT, CDR2 SNEGSKA (reference sequence). V gave up 5 bases and J gave up 5 bases; unmatched junction bases: 1. CDR3 protein: CSAGTVDTQYF. The CDR3 DNA reads as TGCAGTGCTGGGACAGTAGATACGCAGTATTTT.

V gene TRBV25-1 combines with J gene TRBJ1-5; D is possibly TRBD1 (5 bases). The V gene lost 6 bases and the J gene lost 2 bases, with 29 bases spanning the gap. The CDR3 loop spans 20 amino acids. CDR1 is MGHDK, CDR2 SYGVNS, per germline. CDR3 amino acids: CASRFLGEGPLIVGNQPQHF. The CDR3 nucleotides read TGTGCCAGCAGATTCTTGGGGGAGGGCCCGCTAATTGTGGGCAATCAGCCCCAGCATTTT.

The chain employs TRBV20-1 and TRBJ2-5; maybe TRBD1 (5 bases). The CDR3 has 16 amino acids. CDR1 and CDR2 (germline): DFQATT, SNEGSKA (reference sequence). V lost 3 bases to trimming and J lost 0 bases, with 17 bases between them. DNA of the CDR3: TGCAGTGCTAGCGTAAGACACCAGGGCAACCAAGAGACCCAGTACTTC. As protein: CSASVRHQGNQETQYF.

This clonotype showed up just a few times. V is TRBV15 and J is TRBJ1-5, with D tentatively TRBD1 (5 bases). Germline V gene data show CDR1 as LNHNV and CDR2 as YYDKDF (reference sequence). The germline V and J ends were trimmed by 0 bases and 3 bases, with 9 bases remaining between them. The CDR3 consists of 15 residues. In DNA, the CDR3 is TGTGCCACCAGCAGAGATGGGGGTCTCAATCAGCCCCAGCATTTT. As protein: CATSRDGGLNQPQHF.

This clonotype turned up a few times. This chain connects TRBV27 to TRBJ1-2; D gene uncertain. Germline-derived CDR1 and CDR2 are MNHEY and SMNVEV (reference sequence). CDR3 length equals 13 residues. Trimming cost V 5 bases and J 8 bases, with 15 bases left between them. This chain's CDR3 is CASSPAPDRGYTF. DNA of the CDR3: TGTGCCAGCAGTCCCGCGCCGGATCGCGGCTACACCTTC.

The genes are TRBV29-1 and TRBJ2-1; D is undetermined. The J call is uncertain, as TRBJ2-7 better fits the DNA end. The CDR3 loop spans 13 amino acids. CDR1 is SQVTM and CDR2 is ANQGSEA in the germline V gene. DNA of the CDR3: TGCAGCGTTTCCCCGGACGGAAACAATGAGCAGTACTTC. It encodes CSVSPDGNNEQYF.

The genes are TRBV5-5 and TRBJ1-4; 7 nucleotides align to TRBD1. This CDR3 spans 14 amino acids. Germline CDR1 SGHKS, CDR2 YYEKEE (reference sequence). V dropped 4 bases and J dropped 8; count of bases not matched to a gene: 8. CDR3 coding DNA: TGTGCCAGCAGCCCTGACAGGGCAGGGGAAAAACTGTTTTTT. Protein product: CASSPDRAGEKLFF.

This clonotype was found many times. This rearrangement joins TRBV29-1 to TRBJ1-5; D not resolved. Between the trimmed V and J ends, which lost 6 bases and 2 bases, there was a span of 11 bases. CDR3 length equals 13 residues. CDR1 SQVTM and CDR2 ANQGSEA come from the germline V gene. The CDR3 is CSVGIKGNQPQHF. The DNA for the CDR3 is TGCAGCGTCGGGATCAAGGGCAATCAGCCCCAGCATTTT.

The chain combines TRBV28 with TRBJ1-1, with D possibly being TRBD1 (6 bases). This CDR3 is built from 15 residues. Germline-derived CDR1 and CDR2 are MDHEN and SYDVKM. V was trimmed by 2 bases and J by 1 base, leaving 11 bases between them. The CDR3 coding sequence is TGTGCCAGCAGTTTAACCGGGACACGGAACACTGAAGCTTTCTTT. Protein product: CASSLTGTRNTEAFF.

This clonotype was counted once. The chain couples TRBV28 to TRBJ2-1, with TRBD2 matching over 10 bases. The J call could be wrong; TRBJ2-7 is a better fit for the DNA end. CDR1 and CDR2 from the germline V gene are MDHEN and SYDVKM. The CDR3 runs 17 residues. The CDR3 sequence is CASSPPTGTSAYNEQYF. The CDR3 DNA is TGTGCCAGCAGTCCACCGACCGGGACTAGCGCATACAATGAGCAGTACTTC.

To note about this clonotype: This clone may be a read error of a much larger clone one base away. V and J are TRBV5-1 and TRBJ2-7; perhaps TRBD2 as D (5 bases). This CDR3 has 14 amino acids. CDR1 and CDR2 from the germline V gene are SGHRS and YFSETQ. CDR3 coding DNA: TGCGCCAGCAGCCCCGCATCTAGCTCCTGCGAGCAGTACTTC. Its translation: CASSPASSSCEQYF.

The V and J genes are TRBV6-2 or TRBV6-3 and TRBJ1-1; a weak D match, TRBD1 (6 bases). Germline CDR1 is MNHEY and CDR2 is SVGEGT. This CDR3 spans 15 amino acids. The V end lost 1 base, the J end lost 7 bases, and 16 bases lay between the germline ends. The CDR3 loop reads CASSYFRPRGIEAFF. CDR3 DNA: TGTGCCAGCAGTTACTTCAGGCCTAGGGGGATTGAAGCTTTCTTT.

Points on this clonotype: The junction and the germline gene differ at one end; a read error may be behind it. This chain connects TRBV5-1 to TRBJ2-3; a weak D match, TRBD2 (6 bases). This CDR3 contains 14 residues. Germline V gives CDR1 SGHRS, CDR2 YFSETQ. CDR3 in DNA: TGCGCCAGCAGCCCACCCGGGAGCACAGGTACGCAGTATTTT. Translated, it gives CASSPPGSTGTQYF.

This clonotype was seen only a few times. The chain is built from TRBV12-3 or TRBV12-4 and TRBJ2-7, with D perhaps TRBD1 (6 bases). V gave up 3 bases and J gave up 4 bases, with 13 bases separating them. CDR3 length: 14 amino acids. The CDR3 nucleotides read TGTGCCAGCAGTTTGCAGGGGAGTGGGTACGAGCAGTACTTC. This translates into CASSLQGSGYEQYF.

This clonotype turned up a few times. The J gene is TRBJ2-7, the V gene TRBV10-3; TRBD2 matches at 10 bases. Germline V gene lookup returns CDR1 ENHRY and CDR2 SYGVKD. The CDR3 consists of 18 residues. The trim removed 4 bases at V and 0 bases at J, leaving 12 bases unmatched. For the CDR3, the DNA is TGTGCCATCAGTGGTGGGGGACTAGCGTCAACATACTCCTACGAGCAGTACTTC. Translation: CAISGGGLASTYSYEQYF.